Detailed here is one T cell receptor (beta chain). These data are taken from a study of blood T cell repertoires in COVID-19. Across the whole study: Material from acute and convalescent COVID-19 was sourced from the United States, Italy and Spain.

Between the trimmed V and J ends, which lost 3 bases and 0 bases, there was a span of 12 bases. CDR3 length: 16 residues. Germline V gene sequence: CDR1 SNHLY, CDR2 FYNNEI. Measured with immunoSEQ multiplex PCR; TCRdb has only the in-frame clones, and not every one. This table has 210,000 or so clones, around 83% appearing once. The gene calls are TRBV2 and TRBJ2-4, with TRBD2 as a possible D gene (5 bases). The specimen sequenced was peripheral blood. The receptor was isolated from a man between 45 and 60 years old with active or convalescent COVID-19. The CDR3 protein is CASSDYMGVAKNIQYF. The CDR3 DNA reads TGTGCCAGCAGTGATTACATGGGAGTAGCCAAAAACATTCAGTACTTC.